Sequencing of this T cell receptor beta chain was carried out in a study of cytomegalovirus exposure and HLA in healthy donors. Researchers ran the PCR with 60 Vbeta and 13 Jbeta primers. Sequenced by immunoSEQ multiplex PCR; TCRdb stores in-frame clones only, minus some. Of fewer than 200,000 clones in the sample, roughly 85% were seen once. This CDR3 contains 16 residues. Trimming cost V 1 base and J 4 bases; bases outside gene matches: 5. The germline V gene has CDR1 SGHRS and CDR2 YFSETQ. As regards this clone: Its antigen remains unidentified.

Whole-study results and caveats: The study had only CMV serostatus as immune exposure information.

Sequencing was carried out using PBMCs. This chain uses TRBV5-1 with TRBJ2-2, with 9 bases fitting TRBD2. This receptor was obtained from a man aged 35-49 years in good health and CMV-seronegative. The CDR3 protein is CASSLSSGGSTGELFF. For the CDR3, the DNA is TGCGCCAGCAGCTTGAGTAGCGGGGGCTCCACCGGGGAGCTGTTTTTT.